This T cell receptor (beta chain) was recorded in a study of T cell responses to AZD1222 COVID-19 vaccine. Here immunoSEQ multiplex PCR was the method, and the copy in TCRdb shows in-frame clones only, minus some. The sample records approximately 150,000 clones, roughly 90% being singletons. Trimming removed 2 bases from V and 8 bases from J, with 28 bases in between. The germline V gene encodes CDR1 MNHEY and CDR2 SVGEGT. The CDR3 runs 19 residues. Overall study results and limits: Seropositive AZD1222 recipients at baseline numbered only six or seven. Spike-wide vaccine-associated CD4 TCRs dominated at 160-218 and 743-854.

With respect to this clone: Its antigen is as yet unknown.

This chain uses TRBV6-2 or TRBV6-3 with TRBJ2-1, with D perhaps matching TRBD1 (9 bases). The material sequenced was peripheral blood, taken 28 days after the second AZD1222 dose. The TCR was taken from an adult who received the AZD1222 COVID-19 vaccine. CDR3 in DNA: TGTGCCAGCAGTTACGACGCGACAGGGGGGGCAAGCGGGAGCTATGAGCAGTTCTTC. Amino acid sequence: CASSYDATGGASGSYEQFF.